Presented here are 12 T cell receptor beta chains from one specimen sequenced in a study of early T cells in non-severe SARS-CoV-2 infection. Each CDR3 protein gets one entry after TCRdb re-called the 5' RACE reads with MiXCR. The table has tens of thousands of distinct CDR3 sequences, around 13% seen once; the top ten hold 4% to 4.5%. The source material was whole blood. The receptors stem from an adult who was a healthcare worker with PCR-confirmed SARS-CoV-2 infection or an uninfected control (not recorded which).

The CDR3 sequence is CASSLGLAGPSTDTQYF. The CDR3 bases are TGTGCCAGCAGCTTAGGACTAGCGGGTCCTAGCACAGATACGCAGTATTTT. The rearrangement links TRBV7-9 to TRBJ2-3; TRBD2 aligns across 10 bases. Germline V gives CDR1 SEHNR, CDR2 FQNEAQ (reference sequence). The CDR3 contains 17 residues. J gave up 0 bases and V 1 base, and 4 bases lay outside the gene matches.

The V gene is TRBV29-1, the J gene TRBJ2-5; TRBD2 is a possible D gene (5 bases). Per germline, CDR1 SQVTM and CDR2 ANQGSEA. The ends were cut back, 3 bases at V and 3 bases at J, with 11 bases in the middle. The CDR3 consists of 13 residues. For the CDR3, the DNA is TGCAGCGTTGATCCCGGGGTGGAAGAGACCCAGTACTTC. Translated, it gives CSVDPGVEETQYF.

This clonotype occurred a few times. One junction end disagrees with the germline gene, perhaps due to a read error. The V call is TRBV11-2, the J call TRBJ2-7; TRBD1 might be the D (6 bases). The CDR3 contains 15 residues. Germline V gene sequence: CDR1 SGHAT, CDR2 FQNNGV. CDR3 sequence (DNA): TGTGCCAGCAGCATAGACAGGTCTCCCTCCTACGAGCAGTACTTC. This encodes CASSIDRSPSYEQYF.

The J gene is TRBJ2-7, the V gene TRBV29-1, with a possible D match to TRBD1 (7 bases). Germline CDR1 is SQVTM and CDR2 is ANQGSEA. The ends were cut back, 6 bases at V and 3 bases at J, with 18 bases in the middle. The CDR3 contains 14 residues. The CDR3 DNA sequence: TGCAGCGTAGAAATGGGGGGACAGATCTACGAGCAGTACTTC. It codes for CSVEMGGQIYEQYF.

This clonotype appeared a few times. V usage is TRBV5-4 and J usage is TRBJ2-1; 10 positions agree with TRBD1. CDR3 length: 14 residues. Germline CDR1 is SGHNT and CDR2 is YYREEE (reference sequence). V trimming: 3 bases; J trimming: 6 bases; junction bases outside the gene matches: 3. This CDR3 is CASSSGTGVNEQFF. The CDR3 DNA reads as TGTGCCAGCAGCTCCGGGACAGGGGTCAATGAGCAGTTCTTC.

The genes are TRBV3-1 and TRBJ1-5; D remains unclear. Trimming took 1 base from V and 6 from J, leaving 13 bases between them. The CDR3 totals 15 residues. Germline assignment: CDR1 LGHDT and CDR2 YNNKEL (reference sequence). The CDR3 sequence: CASSQGATSGQPQHF. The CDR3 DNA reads TGTGCCAGCAGCCAAGGCGCCACCTCAGGTCAGCCCCAGCATTTT.

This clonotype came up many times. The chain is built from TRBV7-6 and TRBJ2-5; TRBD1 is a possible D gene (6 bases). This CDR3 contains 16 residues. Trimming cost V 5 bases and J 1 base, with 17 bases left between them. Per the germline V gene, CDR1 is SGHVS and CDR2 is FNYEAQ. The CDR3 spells CASSPNPTTGQETQYF. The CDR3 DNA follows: TGTGCCAGCAGCCCAAATCCCACGACAGGCCAAGAGACCCAGTACTTC.

DNA of the CDR3: TGTGCCAGCAGCTTGGGACAGAATCAGCCCCAGCATTTT. This translates into CASSLGQNQPQHF. This chain uses TRBV11-2 with TRBJ1-5; 7 nucleotides agree with TRBD1. Germline V CDR1 and CDR2: SGHAT, FQNNGV. The CDR3 is 13 amino acids. J was trimmed by 4 bases and V by 3 bases; bases with no gene match: 0.

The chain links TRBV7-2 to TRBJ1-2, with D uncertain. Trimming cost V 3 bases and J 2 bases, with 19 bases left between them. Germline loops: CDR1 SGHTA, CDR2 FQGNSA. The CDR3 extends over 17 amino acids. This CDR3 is CASSFRFIRDRNYGYTF. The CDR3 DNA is TGTGCCAGCAGCTTTCGATTCATAAGGGATCGAAACTATGGCTACACCTTC.

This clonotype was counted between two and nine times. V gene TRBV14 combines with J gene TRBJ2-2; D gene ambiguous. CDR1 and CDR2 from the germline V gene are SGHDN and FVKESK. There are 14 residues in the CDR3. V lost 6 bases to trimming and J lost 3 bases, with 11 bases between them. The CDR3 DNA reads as TGTGCCAGCAGGGCTAACCGGGACACCGGGGAGCTGTTTTTT. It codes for CASRANRDTGELFF. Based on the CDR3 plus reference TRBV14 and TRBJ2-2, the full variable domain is EAGVTQFPSHSVIEKGQTVTLRCDPISGHDNLYWYRRVMGKEIKFLLHFVKESKQDESGMPNNRFLAERTGGTYSTLKVQPAELEDSGVYFCASRANRDTGELFFGEGSRLTVL.

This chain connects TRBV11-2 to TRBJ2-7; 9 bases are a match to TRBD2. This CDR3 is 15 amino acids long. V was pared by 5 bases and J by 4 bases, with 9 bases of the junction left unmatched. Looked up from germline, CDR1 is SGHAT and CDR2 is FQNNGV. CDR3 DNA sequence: TGTGCCAGCAGCCCTCAGCGGGGGGCGAGGTACGAGCAGTACTTC. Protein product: CASSPQRGARYEQYF.

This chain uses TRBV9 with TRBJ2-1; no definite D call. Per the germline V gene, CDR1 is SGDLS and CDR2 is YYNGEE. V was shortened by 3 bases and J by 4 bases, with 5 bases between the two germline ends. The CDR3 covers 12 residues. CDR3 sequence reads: CASSGRYNEQFF. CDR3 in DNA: TGTGCCAGCAGCGGACGTTACAATGAGCAGTTCTTC.